This record concerns one TCR beta chain sequence. The data are from a study of blood T cell repertoires in COVID-19. Generated by immunoSEQ multiplex PCR, the TCRdb table keeps only in-frame clones and is missing some. The sample has under 85,000 clones; 82% are singletons. Trimming shortened V by 6 bases and J by 5 bases, and 15 bases separated the two germline ends. There are 14 residues in the CDR3. The germline V gene encodes CDR1 MDHEN and CDR2 SYDVKM. This TCR derives from a human donor in a cohort sampled during active COVID-19. Sequencing was carried out using peripheral blood. The gene calls are TRBV28 and TRBJ2-3; D is possibly TRBD2 (6 bases). The CDR3 sequence is CASRGGGNRDTQYF. CDR3 nucleotide sequence: TGTGCCAGCAGAGGAGGCGGGAATCGAGATACGCAGTATTTT.